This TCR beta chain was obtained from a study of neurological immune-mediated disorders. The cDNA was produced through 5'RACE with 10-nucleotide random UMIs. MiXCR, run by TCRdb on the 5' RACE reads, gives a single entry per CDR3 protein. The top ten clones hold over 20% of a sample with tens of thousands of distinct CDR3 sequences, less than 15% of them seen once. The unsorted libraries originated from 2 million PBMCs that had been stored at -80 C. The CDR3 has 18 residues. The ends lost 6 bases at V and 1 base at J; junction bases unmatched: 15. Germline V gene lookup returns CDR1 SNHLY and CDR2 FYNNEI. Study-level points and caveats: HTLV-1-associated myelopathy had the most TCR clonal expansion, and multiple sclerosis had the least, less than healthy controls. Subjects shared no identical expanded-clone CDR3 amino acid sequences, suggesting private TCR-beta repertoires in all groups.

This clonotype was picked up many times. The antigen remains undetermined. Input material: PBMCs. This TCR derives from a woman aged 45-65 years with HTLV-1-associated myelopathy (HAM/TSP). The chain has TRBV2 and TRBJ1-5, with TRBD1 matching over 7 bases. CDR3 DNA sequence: TGTGCCAGCAGCGCCACAGGGGATCGGCTCCTAAGCAATCAGCCCCAGCATTTT. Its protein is CASSATGDRLLSNQPQHF.